The following is a TCR beta chain sequence with its context. Its target is unknown. CDR1 GTSNPN and CDR2 SVGIG come from the germline V gene (reference sequence). Trimming cost V 1 base and J 3 bases; bases outside gene matches: 9. The CDR3 extends over 17 amino acids. The data derive from a study of cytomegalovirus exposure and HLA in healthy donors. Study-level information: Most genotyped donors, around four fifths of more than 300, had Caucasian-associated genetic ancestry.

PCR employed 60 Vbeta and 13 Jbeta primers. Produced via immunoSEQ multiplex PCR; TCRdb's table is partial and in-frame only. The sample carries 250,000 to 350,000 clones, roughly 89% recorded once. Study-wide findings and caveats: Trimming of TCR beta V- and J-genes showed a link, identified in a later analysis, to a missense DCLRE1C variant. In presence/absence analyses, roughly uniform sequencing depth across donors was assumed. A later analysis showed TCR association rates differing by HLA locus, peaking at DRB1 and lowest at HLA-C.

The V and J genes are TRBV30 and TRBJ2-3, with 11 bases identical to TRBD2. The source of this sequence is a man aged 40-49 years in good health and CMV-seropositive. The sample comprised PBMCs. The CDR3 sequence: CAWSEEGLADYTDTQYF. The CDR3 DNA reads as TGTGCCTGGAGTGAGGAGGGACTAGCGGACTATACAGATACGCAGTATTTT.